A selection of T cell receptor beta chains follows, all from one sample in a study of T cells in Graves' hyperthyroidism and ophthalmopathy. TCRdb reanalysed the multiplex PCR reads using MiXCR and keeps one entry per CDR3 protein. The sample carries 500,000 to 800,000 distinct CDR3 sequences, 45% recorded once. Sequenced: peripheral blood or thyroid tissue (not recorded which). These receptors were obtained from an adult man with Graves' disease, either hyperthyroidism or ophthalmopathy (not recorded which). Each CDR3 is given with its conserved first and last residue. The D gene is left open where the match is weak. Clone size is not always given. Where it is, it says once, few, many or a class for expanded clones.

>TRBD1|TRBV20-1|many|TRBJ2-7
TGCAGTGCTACCGGACAGGGCATCAACGAGCAGTACTTC
CSATGQGINEQYF
>TRBD1|TRBV2|-|TRBJ1-4
TGTGCCGGAAAGACAGGGGAAAAACTGTTTTTT
CAGKTGEKLFF
>TRBD1|TRBV20-1|few|TRBJ2-7
TGCAGTGCTAAATCCCGGGACAGGGAGGTGTACGAGCAGTACTTC
CSAKSRDREVYEQYF
>-|TRBV7-9|few|TRBJ1-4
TGTGCCAGCAGCCCCTGGGGAGAAACTAATGAAAAACTGTTTTTT
CASSPWGETNEKLFF
>-|TRBV7-9|-|TRBJ2-2
TGTGCCAGCAGCTTTGGGGGGTTGGGTGGCACCGGGGAGCTGTTTTTT
CASSFGGLGGTGELFF
>-|TRBV7-9|many|TRBJ1-5
TGTGCCAGCAGCAATCAGGGGCAGGTCAATCAGCCCCAGCATTTT
CASSNQGQVNQPQHF
>TRBD1|TRBV7-9|once|TRBJ1-2
TGTGCCAGCAGCCCAAAATACAAACAGGGGTACAGCTATGGCTACACCTTC
CASSPKYKQGYSYGYTF
>-|TRBV2|-|TRBJ1-2
TGTGCCAGCAGTGAAGGTTGGGGCTCCACCTTC
CASSEGWGSTF
>TRBD1|TRBV20-1|-|TRBJ2-7
TGCAGTGCTAGATCGGACAGGGGCTACGAGCAGTACTTC
CSARSDRGYEQYF
>-|TRBV7-9|many|TRBJ2-5
TGTGCCAGCAGCTTATCATGGGGGAATCAAGAGACCCAGTACTTC
CASSLSWGNQETQYF